The TCR beta chain described here comes from a study of TIL therapy for anti-PD-1-resistant metastatic lung cancer. Turning to the study itself: Progressing patients received lymphodepletion, expanded TIL infusion and IL-2.

Germline assignment: CDR1 SEHNR and CDR2 FQNEAQ (reference sequence). The V and J ends lost 5 bases and 4 bases respectively, with 14 bases between them. The CDR3 extends over 14 amino acids. The immunoSEQ assay was v3. Sequencing used immunoSEQ multiplex PCR; TCRdb keeps in-frame clones, though not all of them. The sample contains 20,000 to 25,000 clones, approximately 70% of which appear only once. Time point noted: pre-treatment sample, taken before nivolumab and TIL therapy. The V call is TRBV7-9, the J call TRBJ1-2; D unclear. The origin of this receptor is a person aged 25 to 85 with non-small cell lung cancer. The source material was blood, sampled at baseline. The DNA of the CDR3 is TGTGCCAGCAGCCCTGGACGGGCGGGCTATGGCTACACCTTC. Protein product: CASSPGRAGYGYTF.